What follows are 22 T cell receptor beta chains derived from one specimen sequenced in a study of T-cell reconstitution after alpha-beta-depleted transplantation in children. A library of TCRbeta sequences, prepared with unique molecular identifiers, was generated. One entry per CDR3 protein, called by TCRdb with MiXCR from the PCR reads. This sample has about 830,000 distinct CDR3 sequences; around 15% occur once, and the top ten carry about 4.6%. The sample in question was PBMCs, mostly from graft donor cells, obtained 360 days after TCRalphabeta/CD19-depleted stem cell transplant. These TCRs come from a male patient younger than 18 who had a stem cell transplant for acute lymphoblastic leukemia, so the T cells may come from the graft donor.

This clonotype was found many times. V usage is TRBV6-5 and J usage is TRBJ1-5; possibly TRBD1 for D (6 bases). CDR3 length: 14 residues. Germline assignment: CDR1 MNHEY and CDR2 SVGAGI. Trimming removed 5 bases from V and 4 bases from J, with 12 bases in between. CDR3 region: CASSPYQGNQPQHF. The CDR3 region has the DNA TGTGCCAGCAGTCCTTACCAGGGGAATCAGCCCCAGCATTTT.

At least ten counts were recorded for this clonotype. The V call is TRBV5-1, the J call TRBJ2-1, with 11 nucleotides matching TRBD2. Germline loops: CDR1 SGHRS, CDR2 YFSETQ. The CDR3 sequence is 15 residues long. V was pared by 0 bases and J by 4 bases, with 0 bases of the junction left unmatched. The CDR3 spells CASSLVAGGYNEQFF. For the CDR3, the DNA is TGCGCCAGCAGCTTGGTAGCGGGAGGGTACAATGAGCAGTTCTTC.

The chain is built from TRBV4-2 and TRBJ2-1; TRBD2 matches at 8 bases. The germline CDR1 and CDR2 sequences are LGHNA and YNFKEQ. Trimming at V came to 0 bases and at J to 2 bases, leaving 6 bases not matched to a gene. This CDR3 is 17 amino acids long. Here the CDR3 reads CASSQDPTGGPYNEQFF. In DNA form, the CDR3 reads TGTGCCAGCAGCCAAGATCCAACGGGAGGGCCCTACAATGAGCAGTTCTTC.

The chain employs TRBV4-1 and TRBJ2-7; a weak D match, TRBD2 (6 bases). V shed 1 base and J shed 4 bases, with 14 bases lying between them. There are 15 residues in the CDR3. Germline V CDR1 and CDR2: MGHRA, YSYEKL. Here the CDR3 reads CASSQGVWRGYEQYF. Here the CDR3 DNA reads TGCGCCAGCAGCCAAGGGGTGTGGCGGGGTTACGAGCAGTACTTC.

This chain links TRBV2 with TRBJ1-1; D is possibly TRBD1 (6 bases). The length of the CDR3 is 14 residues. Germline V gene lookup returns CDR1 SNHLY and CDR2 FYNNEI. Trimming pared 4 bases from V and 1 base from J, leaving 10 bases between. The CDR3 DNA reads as TGTGCCAGCAGTGGACAGGTGAAGAACACTGAAGCTTTCTTT. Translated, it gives CASSGQVKNTEAFF.

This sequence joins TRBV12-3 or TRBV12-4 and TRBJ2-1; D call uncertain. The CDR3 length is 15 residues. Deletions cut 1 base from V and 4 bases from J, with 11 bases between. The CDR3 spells CASSLVVGLYNEQFF. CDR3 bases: TGTGCCAGCAGTTTAGTAGTGGGCCTGTACAATGAGCAGTTCTTC.

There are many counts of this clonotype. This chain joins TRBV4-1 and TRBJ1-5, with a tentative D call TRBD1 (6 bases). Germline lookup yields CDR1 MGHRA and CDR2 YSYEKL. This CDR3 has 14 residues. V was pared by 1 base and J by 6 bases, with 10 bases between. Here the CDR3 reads CASSQVQGRQPQHF. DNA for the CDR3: TGCGCCAGCAGCCAAGTCCAGGGGCGTCAGCCCCAGCATTTT.

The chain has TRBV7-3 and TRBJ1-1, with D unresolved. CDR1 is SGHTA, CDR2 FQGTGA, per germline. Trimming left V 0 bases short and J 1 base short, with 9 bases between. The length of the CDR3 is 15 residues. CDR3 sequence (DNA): TGTGCCAGCAGCTTAACATCCGTTACGAACACTGAAGCTTTCTTT. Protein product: CASSLTSVTNTEAFF.

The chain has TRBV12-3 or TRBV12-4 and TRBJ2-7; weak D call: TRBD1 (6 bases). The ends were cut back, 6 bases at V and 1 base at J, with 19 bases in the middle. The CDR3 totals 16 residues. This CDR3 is CASSQWDKLKSYEQYF. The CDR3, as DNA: TGTGCCAGCAGCCAGTGGGACAAGCTAAAATCCTACGAGCAGTACTTC.

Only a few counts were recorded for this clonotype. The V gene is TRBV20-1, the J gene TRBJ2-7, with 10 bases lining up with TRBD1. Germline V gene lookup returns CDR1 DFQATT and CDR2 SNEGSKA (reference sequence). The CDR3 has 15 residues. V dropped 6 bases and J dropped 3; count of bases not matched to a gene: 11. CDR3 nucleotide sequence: TGCAGTGCCGTAAAGAGGACAGGGGGAATCTACGAGCAGTACTTC. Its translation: CSAVKRTGGIYEQYF.

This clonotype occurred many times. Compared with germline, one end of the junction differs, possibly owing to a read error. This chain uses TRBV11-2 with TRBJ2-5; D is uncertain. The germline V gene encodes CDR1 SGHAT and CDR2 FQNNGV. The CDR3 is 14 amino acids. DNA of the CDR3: TGCGCCAGCAGCTTGGTTGGGCATCAAGAGACCCAGTACTTC. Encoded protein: CASSLVGHQETQYF. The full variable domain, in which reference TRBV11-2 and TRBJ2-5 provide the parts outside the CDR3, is EAGVAQSPRYKIIEKRQSVAFWCNPISGHATLYWYQQILGQGPKLLIQFQNNGVVDDSQLPKDRFSAERLKGVDSTLKIQPAKLEDSAVYLCASSLVGHQETQYFGPGTRLLVL.

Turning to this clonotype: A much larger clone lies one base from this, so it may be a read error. CDR3 loop: CASSTTTSGEGPRSSYEQYF. The CDR3 coding sequence is TGTGCCAGCAGTACAACAACTAGCGGGGAGGGCCCCAGGAGCTCCTACGAGCAGTACTTC. This chain joins TRBV25-1 and TRBJ2-7; 10 nucleotides match TRBD2. The CDR3 loop spans 20 amino acids. V shed 5 bases, J shed 0 bases, and the junction held 19 bases outside the gene matches. Germline CDR1 reads MGHDK; CDR2 reads SYGVNS.

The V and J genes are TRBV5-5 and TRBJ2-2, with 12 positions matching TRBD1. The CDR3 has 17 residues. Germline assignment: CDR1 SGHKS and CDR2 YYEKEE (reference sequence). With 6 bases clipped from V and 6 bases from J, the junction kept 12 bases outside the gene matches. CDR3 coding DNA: TGTGCCAGCAACCTGCTTACCGGGACAGGGGGCCCCGGGGAGCTGTTTTTT. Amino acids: CASNLLTGTGGPGELFF.

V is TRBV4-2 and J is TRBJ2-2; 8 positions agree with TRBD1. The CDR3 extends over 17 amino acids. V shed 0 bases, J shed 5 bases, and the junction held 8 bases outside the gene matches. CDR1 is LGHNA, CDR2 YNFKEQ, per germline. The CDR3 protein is CASSQEVGGQVTGELFF. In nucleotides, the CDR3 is TGTGCCAGCAGCCAAGAGGTGGGGGGACAGGTGACCGGGGAGCTGTTTTTT.

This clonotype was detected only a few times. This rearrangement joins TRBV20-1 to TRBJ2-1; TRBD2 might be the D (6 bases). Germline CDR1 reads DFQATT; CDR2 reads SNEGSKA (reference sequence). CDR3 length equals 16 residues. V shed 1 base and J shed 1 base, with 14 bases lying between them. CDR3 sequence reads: CSARGVRDSSYNEQFF. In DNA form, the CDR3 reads TGCAGTGCTAGAGGAGTTAGGGACTCATCCTACAATGAGCAGTTCTTC.

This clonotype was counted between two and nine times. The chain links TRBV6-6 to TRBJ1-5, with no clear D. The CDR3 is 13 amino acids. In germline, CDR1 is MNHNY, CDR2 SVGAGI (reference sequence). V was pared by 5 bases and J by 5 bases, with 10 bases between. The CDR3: CASSQRVDQPQHF. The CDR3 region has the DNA TGTGCCAGCAGTCAGAGGGTGGATCAGCCCCAGCATTTT.

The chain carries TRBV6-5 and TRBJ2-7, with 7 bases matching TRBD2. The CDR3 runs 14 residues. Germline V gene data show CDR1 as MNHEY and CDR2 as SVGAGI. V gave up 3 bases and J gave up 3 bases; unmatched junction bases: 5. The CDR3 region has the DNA TGTGCCAGCAGTTATGGGCGGGAGCGCTACGAGCAGTACTTC. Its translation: CASSYGRERYEQYF.

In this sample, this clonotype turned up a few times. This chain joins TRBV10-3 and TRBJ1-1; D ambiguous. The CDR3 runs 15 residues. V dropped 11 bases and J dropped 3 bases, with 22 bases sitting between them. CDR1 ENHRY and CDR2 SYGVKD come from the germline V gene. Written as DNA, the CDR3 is TGTGCCGCCCACAGAGCGGAATGGTGGGACACTGAAGCTTTCTTT. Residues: CAAHRAEWWDTEAFF.

CDR3: CATSAPGTIGTGELFF. The DNA for the CDR3 is TGTGCCACCAGTGCCCCCGGGACTATAGGCACCGGGGAGCTGTTTTTT. V is TRBV24-1 and J is TRBJ2-2; the match to TRBD2 covers 7 bases. Germline loops: CDR1 KGHDR, CDR2 SFDVKD. After removal of 5 bases from V and 4 bases from J, the junction contained 9 bases not matched to a gene. This CDR3 comprises 16 residues.

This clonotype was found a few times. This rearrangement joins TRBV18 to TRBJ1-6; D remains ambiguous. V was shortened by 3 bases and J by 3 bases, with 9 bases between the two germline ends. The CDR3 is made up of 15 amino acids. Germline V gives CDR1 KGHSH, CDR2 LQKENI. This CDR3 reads CASSPLQNYNSPLHF. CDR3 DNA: TGTGCCAGCTCACCGTTACAGAACTATAATTCACCCCTCCACTTT.

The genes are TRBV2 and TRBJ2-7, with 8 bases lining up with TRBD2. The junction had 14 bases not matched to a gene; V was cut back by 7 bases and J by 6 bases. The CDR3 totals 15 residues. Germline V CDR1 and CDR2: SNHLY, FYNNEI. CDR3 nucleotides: TGTGCCAGCACAGACCCGGGACTAGGAATCCGCGAGCAGTACTTC. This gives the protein CASTDPGLGIREQYF.

Here the CDR3 DNA reads TGCAGCGTGCCGGGACTAGCGGGAGGGGCCCCCCGAAATGAGCAGTTCTTC. The encoded protein is CSVPGLAGGAPRNEQFF. The V gene is TRBV29-1, the J gene TRBJ2-1; 16 bases map to TRBD2. V lost 6 bases to trimming and J lost 7 bases; unmatched junction nucleotides: 12. From germline, CDR1 is SQVTM and CDR2 ANQGSEA. The CDR3 totals 17 residues.